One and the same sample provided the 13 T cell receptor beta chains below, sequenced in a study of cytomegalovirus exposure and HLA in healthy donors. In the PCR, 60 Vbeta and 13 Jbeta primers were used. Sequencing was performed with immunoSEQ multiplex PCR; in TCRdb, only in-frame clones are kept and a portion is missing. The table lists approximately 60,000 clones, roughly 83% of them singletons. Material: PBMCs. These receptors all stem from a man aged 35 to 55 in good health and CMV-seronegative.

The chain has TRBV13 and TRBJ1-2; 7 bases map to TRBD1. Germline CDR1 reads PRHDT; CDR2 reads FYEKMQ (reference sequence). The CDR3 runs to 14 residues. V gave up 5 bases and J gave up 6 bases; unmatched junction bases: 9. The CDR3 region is CASSINRGRHGYTF. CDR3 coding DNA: TGTGCCAGCAGCATTAACAGGGGCCGCCATGGCTACACCTTC.

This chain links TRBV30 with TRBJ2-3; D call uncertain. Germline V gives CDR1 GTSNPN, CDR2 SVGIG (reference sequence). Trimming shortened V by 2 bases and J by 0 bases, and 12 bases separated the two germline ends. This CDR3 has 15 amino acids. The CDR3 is CAWSNSYQSTDTQYF. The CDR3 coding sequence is TGTGCCTGGAGTAATTCCTACCAAAGCACAGATACGCAGTATTTT.

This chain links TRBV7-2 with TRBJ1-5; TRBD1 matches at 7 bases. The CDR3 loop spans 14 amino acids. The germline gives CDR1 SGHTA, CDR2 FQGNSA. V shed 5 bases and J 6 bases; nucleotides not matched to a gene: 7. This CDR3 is CASSPQAGGQPQHF. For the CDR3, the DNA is TGTGCCAGCAGCCCGCAGGCAGGGGGTCAGCCCCAGCATTTT.

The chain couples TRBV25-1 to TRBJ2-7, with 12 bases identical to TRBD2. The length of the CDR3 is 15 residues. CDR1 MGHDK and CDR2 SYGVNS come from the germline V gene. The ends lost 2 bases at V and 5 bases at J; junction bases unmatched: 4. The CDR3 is CASSERLAGANEQYF. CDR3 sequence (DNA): TGTGCCAGCAGTGAAAGACTAGCGGGGGCCAACGAGCAGTACTTC.

In DNA, the CDR3 is TGCGCCAGCAGTCTTGATGGGGCGAGAGGAGATGGCTACACCTTC. Amino acids: CASSLDGARGDGYTF. The rearrangement links TRBV4-3 to TRBJ1-2; D possibly corresponds to TRBD1 (5 bases). From germline, CDR1 is LGHNA and CDR2 YSLEER. The CDR3 sequence is 15 residues long. V was trimmed by 6 bases and J by 6 bases, leaving 20 bases between them.

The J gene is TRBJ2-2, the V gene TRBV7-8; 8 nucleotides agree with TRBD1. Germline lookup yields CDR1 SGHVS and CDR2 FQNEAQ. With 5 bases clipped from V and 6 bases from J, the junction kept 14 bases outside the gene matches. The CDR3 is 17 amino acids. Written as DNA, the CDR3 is TGTGCCAGCAGCCCCACGTCAGGGGGCATCGGGTCCGGGGAGCTGTTTTTT. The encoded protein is CASSPTSGGIGSGELFF.

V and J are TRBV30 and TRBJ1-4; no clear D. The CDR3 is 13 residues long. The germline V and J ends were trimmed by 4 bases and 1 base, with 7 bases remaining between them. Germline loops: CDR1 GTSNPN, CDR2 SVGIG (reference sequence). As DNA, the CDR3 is TGTGCCTGGACCGGGAGAACTAATGAAAAACTGTTTTTT. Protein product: CAWTGRTNEKLFF.

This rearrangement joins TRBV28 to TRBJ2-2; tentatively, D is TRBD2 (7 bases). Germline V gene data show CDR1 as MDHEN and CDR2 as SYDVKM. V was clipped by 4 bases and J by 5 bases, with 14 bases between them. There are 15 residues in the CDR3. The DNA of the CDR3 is TGTGCCAGCAGTTGGGGGGGGCCTAGGACCGGGGAGCTGTTTTTT. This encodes CASSWGGPRTGELFF.

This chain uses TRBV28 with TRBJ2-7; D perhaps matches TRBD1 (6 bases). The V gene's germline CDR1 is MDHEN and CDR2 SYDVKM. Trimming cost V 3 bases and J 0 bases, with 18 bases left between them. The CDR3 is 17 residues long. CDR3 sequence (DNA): TGTGCCAGCAGTTTTGGGGGCCCCGGCGCAAGCTCCTACGAGCAGTACGTC. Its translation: CASSFGGPGASSYEQYV.

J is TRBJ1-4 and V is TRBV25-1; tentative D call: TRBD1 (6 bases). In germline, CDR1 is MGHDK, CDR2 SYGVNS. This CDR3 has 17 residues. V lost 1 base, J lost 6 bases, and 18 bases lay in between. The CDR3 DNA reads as TGTGCCAGCAGTGAATTATACAGGGAGGGAGGAGATGAAAAACTGTTTTTT. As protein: CASSELYREGGDEKLFF.

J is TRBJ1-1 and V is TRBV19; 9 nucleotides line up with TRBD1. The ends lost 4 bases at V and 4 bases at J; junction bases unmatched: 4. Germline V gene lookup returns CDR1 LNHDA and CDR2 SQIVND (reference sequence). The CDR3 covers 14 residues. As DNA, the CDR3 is TGTGCCAGTAGTACACAGGGGGCGCGCACTGAAGCTTTCTTT. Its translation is CASSTQGARTEAFF.

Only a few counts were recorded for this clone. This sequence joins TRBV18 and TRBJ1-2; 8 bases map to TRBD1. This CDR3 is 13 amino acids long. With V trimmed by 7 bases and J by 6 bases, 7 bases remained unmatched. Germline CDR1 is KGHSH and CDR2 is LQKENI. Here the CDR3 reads CASLQTGEHGYTF. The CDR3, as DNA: TGTGCCAGCTTACAGACAGGGGAGCATGGCTACACCTTC.

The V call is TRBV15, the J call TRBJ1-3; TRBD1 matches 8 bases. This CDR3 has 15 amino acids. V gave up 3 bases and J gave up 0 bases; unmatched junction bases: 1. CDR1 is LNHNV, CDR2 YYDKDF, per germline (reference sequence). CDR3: CATSRDRVSGNTIYF. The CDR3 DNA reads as TGTGCCACCAGCAGGGACAGGGTCTCTGGAAACACCATATATTTT.